The clone carrying this T cell receptor beta chain occurred many times. Its antigen is currently unknown. These data belong to a study of response to subunit inactivated influenza vaccine. V dropped 6 bases and J dropped 5; count of bases not matched to a gene: 14. The length of the CDR3 is 16 residues. Notes on the study in general: New T cells are recruited in small numbers by each seasonal influenza vaccination, according to the authors' suggestion.

TCRdb ran MiXCR on the RT-PCR reads and lists one entry per CDR3 protein. The table shows just under 250,000 distinct CDR3 sequences, with about 12% occurring only once. The chain has TRBV12-3 or TRBV12-4 and TRBJ2-3, with 7 positions matching TRBD2. This clonotype was obtained from a man between 50 and 59 years old who received an inactivated influenza vaccine. Sequenced here: non-naive T cells sorted from PBMCs, sampled 14 days before vaccination. The chain's CDR3 is CASSPRLASGRDTQYF. The CDR3 DNA reads as TGTGCCAGCAGCCCCCGACTAGCTAGTGGGAGAGATACGCAGTATTTT.